The rows below give T cell receptor beta chains drawn from one sample of a study of cytomegalovirus exposure and HLA in healthy donors. The table came from immunoSEQ multiplex PCR; TCRdb's copy has only in-frame clones and leaves some out. Of 100,000 or so clones listed, around 85% are singletons. The sequencing input was PBMCs. The origin of the receptors is a man aged 18 to 29 in good health and CMV-seropositive. CDR3s include the opening cysteine and the closing phenylalanine or tryptophan. A D gene is named only where the DNA matches it firmly. Only part of the rows carry a size: once, few, many, or a class if the clone is expanded.

D: TRBD2
V: TRBV2
length: 15
J: TRBJ2-1
size: large
DNA: TGTGCCAGCAGTGAAAGTAGCGGGAGAAGCAATGAGCAGTTCTTC
CDR3: CASSESSGRSNEQFF

D: TRBD1
V: TRBV29-1
length: 13
J: TRBJ1-1
size: .
DNA: TGCAGCGTTGAAGACAGGGGGAGGACTGAAGCTTTCTTT
CDR3: CSVEDRGRTEAFF

D: .
V: TRBV6-1
length: 16
J: TRBJ2-3
size: .
DNA: TGTGCCAGCAGTGAACGGTCTTTACCGACGGGGGATACGCAGTATTTT
CDR3: CASSERSLPTGDTQYF

D: TRBD1
V: TRBV5-6
length: 12
J: TRBJ1-1
size: once
DNA: TGTGCCAGCACCTGGGGGACAGGGGTAGCTTTCTTT
CDR3: CASTWGTGVAFF

D: .
V: TRBV7-9
length: 15
J: TRBJ2-7
size: .
DNA: TGTGCCAGCAGCCCAGACAGCCTAAGACGCTACGAGCAGTACTTC
CDR3: CASSPDSLRRYEQYF

D: .
V: TRBV4-1
length: 12
J: TRBJ1-1
size: few
DNA: TGCGCCAGCAGCCAAGGCGACACTGAAGCTTTCTTT
CDR3: CASSQGDTEAFF

D: TRBD2
V: TRBV29-1
length: 15
J: TRBJ2-3
size: .
DNA: TGCAGCGTTGGGGCGGGGCGCAGCGGGAGAGGAGATACGCAGTTT
CDR3: CSVGAGRSGRGDTQF

D: TRBD1
V: TRBV7-9
length: 15
J: TRBJ1-2
size: .
DNA: TGTGCCAGCAGCTCCCGTCCAGGACAGGCAATGGGCTACACCTTC
CDR3: CASSSRPGQAMGYTF

D: .
V: TRBV18
length: 15
J: TRBJ2-7
size: .
DNA: TGTGCCAGCTCACCACCGAGCAGGGAAAGGTACGAGCAGTACTTC
CDR3: CASSPPSRERYEQYF

D: TRBD1
V: TRBV29-1
length: 13
J: TRBJ2-1
size: .
DNA: TGCAGCGCCTCGTTGGGACAGGACAATGAGCAGTTCTTC
CDR3: CSASLGQDNEQFF

D: .
V: TRBV20-1
length: 11
J: TRBJ2-7
size: .
DNA: TGCAGTGCTATTTCCTCTTACGAGCAGTACTTC
CDR3: CSAISSYEQYF

D: .
V: TRBV9
length: 13
J: TRBJ1-4
size: .
DNA: TGTGCCAGCAGCGTGGGGGCGAAGGAAAAACTGTTTTTT
CDR3: CASSVGAKEKLFF

D: .
V: TRBV9
length: 14
J: TRBJ1-1
size: .
DNA: TGTGCCAGCAGCGTATCGGGGGGGAACACTGAAGCTTTCTTT
CDR3: CASSVSGGNTEAFF

D: .
V: TRBV9
length: 13
J: TRBJ1-3
size: .
DNA: TGTGCCAGCAGCACCCGACAAGCAAACACCATATATTTT
CDR3: CASSTRQANTIYF

D: TRBD2
V: TRBV4-1
length: 20
J: TRBJ2-3
size: once
DNA: TGCGCCAGCAGCCAAGGGAGAGGGACTAGCGGAGCTTCTAGCACAGATACGCAGTATTTT
CDR3: CASSQGRGTSGASSTDTQYF

D: .
V: TRBV11-2
length: 17
J: TRBJ2-2
size: .
DNA: TGTGCCAGCAGCTTAGGATGGGGCAGACAGAACACCGGGGAGCTGTTTTTT
CDR3: CASSLGWGRQNTGELFF

D: TRBD2
V: TRBV28
length: 16
J: TRBJ2-1
size: .
DNA: TGTGCCAGCAGTAGGGTGGGACTAGCGTGGGGTAATGAGCAGTTCTTC
CDR3: CASSRVGLAWGNEQFF

D: TRBD1
V: TRBV4-1
length: 15
J: TRBJ2-7
size: .
DNA: TGCGCCAGCAGCCTCTACGGGACAGGGTCCTACGAGCAGTACTTC
CDR3: CASSLYGTGSYEQYF

D: TRBD1
V: TRBV29-1
length: 15
J: TRBJ1-1
size: .
DNA: TGCAGCGTTGATGGGACAGGGATGCTGAACACTGAAGCTTTCTTT
CDR3: CSVDGTGMLNTEAFF

D: .
V: TRBV27
length: 13
J: TRBJ2-3
size: .
DNA: TGTGCCATCCGGGGGAGTAGCACAGATACGCAGTATTTT
CDR3: CAIRGSSTDTQYF

D: TRBD1
V: TRBV2
length: 13
J: TRBJ1-1
size: .
DNA: TGTGCCAGCGATAGGACAGGGATAGGTGAAGCTTTCTTT
CDR3: CASDRTGIGEAFF

D: .
V: TRBV9
length: 15
J: TRBJ1-3
size: .
DNA: TGTGCCAGCAGCGCGGAGCTGATCTCTGGAAACACCATATATTTT
CDR3: CASSAELISGNTIYF

D: TRBD1
V: TRBV7-6
length: 15
J: TRBJ2-5
size: .
DNA: TGTGCCAGCAGCTTCATACCGGGACAGCAAGAGACCCAGTACTTC
CDR3: CASSFIPGQQETQYF

D: .
V: TRBV5-1
length: 13
J: TRBJ2-3
size: .
DNA: TGCGCCAGCCCGAGTGGGGCCCGATATACGCAGTATTTT
CDR3: CASPSGARYTQYF

D: .
V: TRBV6-1
length: 13
J: TRBJ1-5
size: .
DNA: TGTGCCAGCAGTGAACAGGCCAATCAGCCCCAGCATTTT
CDR3: CASSEQANQPQHF

D: .
V: TRBV7-9
length: 14
J: TRBJ2-6
size: few
DNA: TGTGCCAGCAGCCAGGGCTCTGGGGCCAACGTCCTGACTTTC
CDR3: CASSQGSGANVLTF

D: .
V: TRBV7-9
length: 16
J: TRBJ2-1
size: .
DNA: TGTGCCAGCAGCACCGGGTGGAAGGGGCGCTACAATGAGCAGTTCTTC
CDR3: CASSTGWKGRYNEQFF

D: .
V: TRBV5-6
length: 15
J: TRBJ1-4
size: .
DNA: TGTGCCAGCAGCTTGGTCGGCGGGTTTGGAGAAAAACTGTTTTTT
CDR3: CASSLVGGFGEKLFF

D: TRBD1
V: TRBV30
length: 16
J: TRBJ2-1
size: .
DNA: TGTGCCTGGAGTACCGACAGGGGAATTCCCTACAATGAGCAGTTCTTC
CDR3: CAWSTDRGIPYNEQFF

D: TRBD1
V: TRBV29-1
length: 13
J: TRBJ1-2
size: few
DNA: TGCAGCGTCACACGCGGACAGGTCGGGGGCTACACCTTC
CDR3: CSVTRGQVGGYTF

D: .
V: TRBV28
length: 17
J: TRBJ2-3
size: .
DNA: TGTGCCAGCAGAAAACCCCCCCCTACCCCTAGCACAGATACGCAGTATTTT
CDR3: CASRKPPPTPSTDTQYF

D: TRBD1
V: TRBV5-4
length: 14
J: TRBJ1-2
size: .
DNA: TGTGCCAGCAGCTTGGACAGGGGAGGCTATGGCTACACCTTC
CDR3: CASSLDRGGYGYTF